This TCR beta chain is from a study of blood T cell repertoires in COVID-19. Study as a whole: The United States, Italy and Spain supplied acute and convalescent COVID-19 samples. Sample material is recorded as cDNA or gDNA derived from T cells, B-cell-depleted T cells, or PBMCs.

Germline CDR1 reads LGHDT; CDR2 reads YNNKEL (reference sequence). V was trimmed by 4 bases and J by 2 bases, leaving 14 bases between them. The CDR3 is made up of 16 amino acids. Original data processing: Estimates of nucleated cell counts were drawn from the amplification of reference gene primers. Here immunoSEQ multiplex PCR was the method, and the copy in TCRdb shows in-frame clones only, minus some. V and J calls and clone size follow that table, whereas D and trimming were derived from the DNA. Here the sample spans 200,000 to 250,000 clones, roughly 80% being singletons. This clone has only one observation.

J is TRBJ2-2 and V is TRBV3-1 (or the pseudogene TRBV3-2); maybe TRBD2 (6 bases). This sequence was found in a woman aged 70-85 years with acute or convalescent COVID-19. Sequences were obtained from peripheral blood. In nucleotides, the CDR3 is TGTGCCAGCAGCCGTCGGGAGTTAAAAAACACCGGGGAGCTGTTTTTT. This translates into CASSRRELKNTGELFF.